The 18 T cell receptor beta chains below come from one sample, sequenced in a study of shared clonotypes between healthy human individuals. TCRdb's table, derived via immunoSEQ multiplex PCR, lists solely in-frame clones and lacks some. The sample shows approximately 2.3 million clones, 90% to 95% of them seen only once. The specimen was naive CD4+ T cells from PBMCs. As for subset: CD45RA+ positively selected. The receptors come from a man aged 18 to 35 in good health. Some clones in this sample may be carry-over from other donors' samples.

This clone appeared a few times. The chain employs TRBV7-9 and TRBJ1-4; D possibly corresponds to TRBD1 (5 bases). Trimming cost V 4 bases and J 5 bases, with 14 bases left between them. CDR1 SEHNR and CDR2 FQNEAQ come from the germline V gene (reference sequence). CDR3 length: 15 residues. In DNA form, the CDR3 reads TGTGCCAGCAGCTATCAAGGGACGGAGAATGAAAAACTGTTTTTT. This codes for CASSYQGTENEKLFF. Combining the CDR3 with reference TRBV7-9 and TRBJ1-4 gives the whole variable domain DTGVSQNPRHKITKRGQNVTFRCDPISEHNRLYWYRQTLGQGPEFLTYFQNEAQLEKSRLLSDRFSAERPKGSFSTLEIQRTEQGDSAMYLCASSYQGTENEKLFFGSGTQLSVL.

This clone occurred once. The chain employs TRBV19 and TRBJ2-5; D is uncertain. V lost 7 bases, J lost 1 base, and 16 bases lay in between. Germline V gives CDR1 LNHDA, CDR2 SQIVND (reference sequence). The CDR3 spans 15 residues. The CDR3 sequence is CASTRTSRSQETQYF. The DNA for the CDR3 is TGTGCCAGTACCAGGACCTCTCGTTCCCAAGAGACCCAGTACTTC.

The gene calls are TRBV2 and TRBJ2-5; D may be TRBD1 (5 bases). The CDR3 consists of 15 residues. Trimming cost V 2 bases and J 2 bases, with 12 bases left between them. Germline V lookup: CDR1 SNHLY, CDR2 FYNNEI. The CDR3 loop is CASSESATAQETQYF. CDR3 DNA: TGTGCCAGCAGTGAATCGGCGACAGCTCAAGAGACCCAGTACTTC.

The rearrangement links TRBV5-1 to TRBJ1-1; tentatively, D is TRBD1 (6 bases). The V gene's germline CDR1 is SGHRS and CDR2 YFSETQ. Trimming stripped 1 base from V and 1 base from J, with 11 bases between. This CDR3 spans 15 amino acids. In DNA, the CDR3 is TGCGCCAGCAGCTTGTCAATGGGACAGAACACTGAAGCTTTCTTT. This sequence encodes CASSLSMGQNTEAFF.

The chain carries TRBV7-8 and TRBJ1-1; possibly TRBD1 for D (5 bases). Trimming shortened V by 1 base and J by 2 bases, and 11 bases separated the two germline ends. The germline CDR1 and CDR2 sequences are SGHVS and FQNEAQ. This CDR3 comprises 15 residues. CDR3 protein: CASSLGLRGNTEAFF. Here the CDR3 DNA reads TGTGCCAGCAGCTTAGGGCTTAGGGGAAACACTGAAGCTTTCTTT.

Of note for this clone: The junction departs from germline at one end; a sequencing error may be responsible. The sample holds other DNA sequences that translate to the same CDR3. The gene calls are TRBV30 and TRBJ1-5, with a weak D call TRBD1 (6 bases). This CDR3 is 14 amino acids long. Germline loops: CDR1 GTSNPN, CDR2 SVGIG (reference sequence). CDR3 coding DNA: TGTGCCTGGAGTGTCCCCCAGGGGAGTCAGCCCCAGCACTTT. As protein: CAWSVPQGSQPQHF.

The chain joins TRBV9 to TRBJ1-1; unclear D gene. CDR3 length equals 15 residues. V dropped 0 bases and J dropped 3 bases, with 12 bases sitting between them. From germline, CDR1 is SGDLS and CDR2 YYNGEE. CDR3 sequence: CASSVANLIDTEAFF. CDR3 DNA sequence: TGTGCCAGCAGCGTAGCTAACTTGATTGACACTGAAGCTTTCTTT.

About this clone itself: Other DNA variants within this sample encode the same CDR3. The CDR3 here is CASSSRTSGNTGELFF. The CDR3 nucleotides are TGTGCCAGCAGCTCGCGGACTAGCGGGAACACCGGGGAGCTGTTTTTT. The rearrangement uses TRBV9 and TRBJ2-2; TRBD2 matches 10 bases. V lost 4 bases, J lost 1 base, and 4 bases stayed unmatched. The length of the CDR3 is 16 residues. Germline V gives CDR1 SGDLS, CDR2 YYNGEE.

A word on this clone: The sample contains more than one DNA sequence encoding this CDR3. J is TRBJ2-1 and V is TRBV9; D is uncertain. CDR1 and CDR2 (germline): SGDLS, YYNGEE. Between the trimmed V and J ends, which lost 0 bases and 6 bases, there was a span of 4 bases. The CDR3 loop spans 12 amino acids. Here the CDR3 reads CASSVESNEQFF. The CDR3 bases are TGTGCCAGCAGCGTAGAATCCAATGAGCAGTTCTTC.

J is TRBJ1-5 and V is TRBV19; a weak D match, TRBD1 (6 bases). Germline CDR1 reads LNHDA; CDR2 reads SQIVND (reference sequence). The V end was cut by 3 bases, the J end by 5 bases, with 14 bases between. The CDR3 length is 15 residues. CDR3 in amino acids: CASSMGGQPYQPQHF. The CDR3 coding sequence is TGTGCCAGTAGTATGGGAGGACAGCCATATCAGCCCCAGCATTTT.

The chain joins TRBV4-1 to TRBJ2-2, with a weak D call TRBD2 (6 bases). Germline V lookup: CDR1 MGHRA, CDR2 YSYEKL. The CDR3 covers 15 residues. With 4 bases removed from V and 5 bases from J, the gap between germline ends came to 14 bases. CDR3 residues: CASSPPGEGTGELFF. CDR3 in DNA: TGCGCCAGCAGCCCCCCGGGAGAGGGAACCGGGGAGCTGTTTTTT.

This chain links TRBV5-6 with TRBJ2-3; 11 bases are a match to TRBD1. From germline, CDR1 is SGHDT and CDR2 YYEEEE. Trimming took 2 bases from V and 5 from J; bases not matched to a gene: 7. The CDR3 contains 16 residues. Here the CDR3 reads CASSFPGTGGRDTQYF. CDR3 in DNA: TGTGCCAGCAGCTTCCCCGGGACAGGGGGGAGAGATACGCAGTATTTT.

Comment on this clone: This specimen includes other DNA sequences encoding the same CDR3. The chain employs TRBV19 and TRBJ2-6, with unresolved D. Trimming left V 1 base short and J 0 bases short, with 4 bases between. Germline CDR1 and CDR2: LNHDA and SQIVND (reference sequence). The CDR3 sequence is 15 residues long. As DNA, the CDR3 is TGTGCCAGTAGTATAGGAGCCTCTGGGGCCAACGTCCTGACTTTC. Protein sequence: CASSIGASGANVLTF.

The genes are TRBV23-1 and TRBJ2-3, with 12 bases that match TRBD2. TRBV23-1 has ORF status, its function being uncertain. The CDR3 covers 21 residues. Germline trimming cut 0 bases from V and 0 bases from J; bases unmatched to any gene: 13. The CDR3 loop is CASSQSGGLAGGPESTDTQYF. CDR3 in DNA: TGCGCCAGCAGTCAATCCGGGGGCCTAGCGGGAGGGCCAGAGAGCACAGATACGCAGTATTTT.

The chain couples TRBV5-4 to TRBJ1-2; no clear D. This CDR3 has 15 residues. Deletions cut 3 bases from V and 2 bases from J, with 14 bases between. Germline CDR1 is SGHNT and CDR2 is YYREEE (reference sequence). CDR3 nucleotide sequence: TGTGCCAGCAGCTCCGGTAAGGGCGGGAACTATGGCTACACCTTC. The encoded protein is CASSSGKGGNYGYTF.

J is TRBJ2-5 and V is TRBV6-1; D is uncertain. The length of the CDR3 is 9 residues. Germline values: CDR1 MNHNS, CDR2 SASEGT. V was clipped by 8 bases and J by 5 bases, with 3 bases between them. As DNA, the CDR3 is TGTGCCAGCGGGGAGACCCAGTACTTC. This sequence encodes CASGETQYF.

This chain uses TRBV10-3 with TRBJ1-3; no firm D call. Germline CDR1 reads ENHRY; CDR2 reads SYGVKD. Trimming pared 1 base from V and 4 bases from J, leaving 11 bases between. The CDR3 runs to 15 residues. The CDR3 is CAISEWGGKGNTIYF. The CDR3 DNA reads TGTGCCATCAGTGAGTGGGGAGGAAAGGGAAACACCATATATTTT.

The chain has TRBV18 and TRBJ2-2; the D gene is possibly TRBD1 (6 bases). V was pared by 4 bases and J by 2 bases, with 14 bases between. The CDR3 length is 16 residues. Germline V CDR1 and CDR2: KGHSH, LQKENI. CDR3 sequence (DNA): TGTGCCAGCTCACTACAGGGCCCGGCCAACACCGGGGAGCTGTTTTTT. It yields the protein CASSLQGPANTGELFF. The full variable domain, in which reference TRBV18 and TRBJ2-2 provide the parts outside the CDR3, is NAGVMQNPRHLVRRRGQEARLRCSPMKGHSHVYWYRQLPEEGLKFMVYLQKENIIDESGMPKERFSAEFPKEGPSILRIQQVVRGDSAAYFCASSLQGPANTGELFFGEGSRLTVL.